Listed below are T cell receptor beta chains from one sample, sequenced in a study of T-cell reconstitution after alpha-beta-depleted transplantation in children. TCRdb recomputed calls from the PCR reads with MiXCR, one row per CDR3 protein. The sample includes 580,000 or so distinct CDR3 sequences, 23% of them seen just once. The sample was PBMCs, mostly from graft donor cells, taken 360 days after TCRalphabeta/CD19-depleted stem cell transplant. Receptors were obtained from a boy under three years old who had a stem cell transplant for acute myeloid leukemia, so the T cells may come from the graft donor. Each CDR3 is given with its conserved first and last residue. D genes are given only for firm matches. Clone size is given for some rows only: seen once, a few or many times, or a class if the clone is expanded.

abundance	v_gene	j_gene	d_gene	CDR3aa	CDR3nt
many	TRBV18	TRBJ2-3	TRBD2	CASSPNPWRGSTDTQYF	TGTGCCAGCTCCCCCAACCCCTGGCGGGGGAGCACAGATACGCAGTATTTT
NA	TRBV6-2/TRBV6-3	TRBJ1-1	NA	CASSYLQPLYTEAFF	TGTGCCAGCAGTTATCTACAGCCACTCTACACTGAAGCTTTCTTT
few	TRBV12-3/TRBV12-4	TRBJ2-6	NA	CASSPTNSGANVLTF	TGTGCCAGCAGCCCCACGAACTCTGGGGCCAACGTCCTGACTTTC
few	TRBV6-6	TRBJ1-3	NA	CASKEKGGNTIYF	TGTGCCAGCAAGGAGAAGGGGGGAAACACCATATATTTT
NA	TRBV9	TRBJ2-7	TRBD1	CASSEEGTGASYEQYF	TGTGCCAGCAGCGAGGAGGGGACAGGGGCTTCCTACGAGCAGTACTTC
few	TRBV20-1	TRBJ2-7	TRBD2	CSARRGGNYEQYF	TGCAGTGCCAGACGGGGGGGCAACTACGAGCAGTACTTC
many	TRBV7-9	TRBJ2-5	NA	CASSLGTSYQETQYF	TGTGCCAGCAGCTTAGGGACGTCGTACCAAGAGACCCAGTACTTC
many	TRBV29-1	TRBJ2-5	NA	CSVDVGETQYF	TGCAGCGTTGATGTTGGGGAGACCCAGTACTTC
few	TRBV7-2	TRBJ2-3	NA	CASSLGPRTTDTQYF	TGTGCCAGCAGCTTAGGGCCTAGAACTACAGATACGCAGTATTTT
NA	TRBV21-1	TRBJ2-1	NA	CASSNGTNLKAYNEQFF	TGTGCCAGCAGCAACGGAACAAACCTAAAGGCCTACAATGAGCAGTTCTTC
few	TRBV9	TRBJ2-1	NA	CASSVESGGRSYNEQFF	TGTGCCAGCAGCGTAGAGTCTGGGGGGAGGTCCTACAATGAGCAGTTCTTC
NA	TRBV12-3/TRBV12-4	TRBJ1-5	NA	CASSLTRDNQPQHF	TGTGCCAGCAGTTTAACCAGGGACAATCAGCCCCAGCATTTT
NA	TRBV3-1	TRBJ1-1	NA	CASSRTMSTEAFF	TGTGCCAGCAGCCGGACGATGAGCACTGAAGCTTTCTTT
NA	TRBV7-9	TRBJ2-7	NA	CASSWRGGRDYEQYF	TGTGCCAGCAGCTGGCGAGGAGGCAGGGACTACGAGCAGTACTTC
NA	TRBV20-1	TRBJ1-3	NA	CSARDMGGNTIYF	TGCAGTGCTAGAGATATGGGAGGAAACACCATATATTTT
many	TRBV28	TRBJ1-5	NA	CASSLLVRGEDQPQHF	TGTGCCAGCAGTTTATTGGTCAGGGGCGAAGATCAGCCCCAGCATTTT
many	TRBV29-1	TRBJ2-2	TRBD2	CSVRTSANTGELFF	TGCAGCGTCCGGACTAGCGCGAACACCGGGGAGCTGTTTTTT
NA	TRBV14	TRBJ2-3	NA	CASSQELTTDTQYF	TGTGCCAGCAGCCAAGAGTTGACCACAGATACGCAGTATTTT
few	TRBV20-1	TRBJ1-5	NA	CSARVGGRVTDQPQHF	TGCAGTGCTAGAGTGGGAGGGCGAGTTACGGATCAGCCCCAGCATTTT
many	TRBV29-1	TRBJ1-4	TRBD1	CSVGAGGEKLFF	TGCAGCGTTGGGGCAGGGGGTGAAAAACTGTTTTTT
many	TRBV20-1	TRBJ2-2	NA	CSARDHGEQNTGELFF	TGCAGTGCTAGAGATCACGGGGAGCAGAACACCGGGGAGCTGTTTTTT
many	TRBV20-1	TRBJ1-6	TRBD1	CSASPLRQGFESPLHF	TGCAGTGCTAGTCCGCTTAGACAGGGCTTTGAGTCACCCCTCCACTTT
few	TRBV4-2	TRBJ2-1	TRBD1	CASSQIEGARYNEQFF	TGTGCCAGCAGCCAAATAGAGGGGGCCAGATACAATGAGCAGTTCTTC
NA	TRBV6-5	TRBJ2-3	NA	CASSYSTISGLTDTQYF	TGTGCCAGCAGTTACTCCACCATAAGCGGCCTCACAGATACGCAGTATTTT
few	TRBV29-1	TRBJ2-5	TRBD2	CSAPISGGRYQETQYF	TGCAGCGCCCCAATTAGCGGGGGGCGATACCAAGAGACCCAGTACTTC
many	TRBV3-1	TRBJ2-5	NA	CASSSWTEAQETQYF	TGTGCCAGCAGCTCTTGGACGGAAGCGCAAGAGACCCAGTACTTC
NA	TRBV6-1	TRBJ1-5	NA	CASGPWDRGPNQPQHF	TGTGCCAGCGGCCCCTGGGACCGAGGCCCTAATCAGCCCCAGCATTTT
few	TRBV18	TRBJ2-1	NA	CASSPPPGVVSYNEQFF	TGTGCCAGCTCACCGCCTCCGGGGGTTGTCTCCTACAATGAGCAGTTCTTC
NA	TRBV20-1	TRBJ2-5	NA	CSARVAGGRETQYF	TGCAGTGCTAGAGTAGCCGGGGGGCGTGAGACCCAGTACTTC
many	TRBV12-3/TRBV12-4	TRBJ2-1	NA	CASSSPLSYNEQFF	TGTGCCAGCAGTTCCCCCCTCTCCTACAATGAGCAGTTCTTC
NA	TRBV7-2	TRBJ2-1	NA	CASNTGLAEQFF	TGTGCCAGCAACACAGGGCTAGCGGAGCAGTTCTTC
few	TRBV5-1	TRBJ2-2	TRBD1	CASSSGDRINTGELFF	TGCGCCAGCAGCTCCGGGGACAGGATTAACACCGGGGAGCTGTTTTTT
many	TRBV28	TRBJ1-2	NA	CASSFSGYGYTF	TGTGCCAGCAGTTTCAGTGGCTATGGCTACACCTTC
few	TRBV9	TRBJ2-1	TRBD2	CASSGLAGTYNEQFF	TGTGCCAGCAGTGGACTAGCGGGGACCTACAATGAGCAGTTCTTC
many	TRBV28	TRBJ1-5	NA	CASSPAERPQHF	TGTGCCAGCAGCCCCGCAGAACGGCCCCAGCATTTT
many	TRBV20-1	TRBJ2-5	NA	CSARDLGGETQYF	TGCAGTGCTAGAGATCTAGGGGGAGAGACCCAGTACTTC
few	TRBV7-8	TRBJ2-7	NA	CASSLLTEQYF	TGTGCCAGCAGCTTATTGACGGAGCAGTACTTC
few	TRBV20-1	TRBJ2-1	TRBD2	CSARLAASGFRGDEQFF	TGCAGTGCTAGATTGGCGGCTAGCGGTTTCCGGGGGGATGAGCAGTTCTTC
few	TRBV20-1	TRBJ2-7	NA	CSARYHSSYEQYF	TGCAGTGCTAGATACCACAGTTCCTACGAGCAGTACTTC
NA	TRBV12-3/TRBV12-4	TRBJ1-3	NA	CASSSRPGFGNTIYF	TGTGCCAGCAGCTCGCGCCCAGGTTTTGGAAACACCATATATTTT
NA	TRBV6-1	TRBJ1-1	NA	CASRRDSGGSTEAFF	TGTGCCAGCAGACGGGACTCCGGTGGATCCACTGAAGCTTTCTTT
many	TRBV11-2	TRBJ2-3	NA	CASSLDQGGLTDTQYF	TGTGCCAGCAGCTTAGATCAAGGAGGGCTCACAGATACGCAGTATTTT
many	TRBV12-3/TRBV12-4	TRBJ1-5	TRBD1	CASSETGLSNQPQHF	TGTGCCAGCAGCGAGACAGGGCTTAGCAATCAGCCCCAGCATTTT
many	TRBV12-3/TRBV12-4	TRBJ2-3	NA	CASSLGTSTDTQYF	TGTGCCAGCAGCTTAGGTACGAGCACAGATACGCAGTATTTT
NA	TRBV12-3/TRBV12-4	TRBJ1-1	NA	CASSLAPWGDAEAFF	TGTGCCAGCAGTTTAGCGCCCTGGGGAGACGCTGAAGCTTTCTTT